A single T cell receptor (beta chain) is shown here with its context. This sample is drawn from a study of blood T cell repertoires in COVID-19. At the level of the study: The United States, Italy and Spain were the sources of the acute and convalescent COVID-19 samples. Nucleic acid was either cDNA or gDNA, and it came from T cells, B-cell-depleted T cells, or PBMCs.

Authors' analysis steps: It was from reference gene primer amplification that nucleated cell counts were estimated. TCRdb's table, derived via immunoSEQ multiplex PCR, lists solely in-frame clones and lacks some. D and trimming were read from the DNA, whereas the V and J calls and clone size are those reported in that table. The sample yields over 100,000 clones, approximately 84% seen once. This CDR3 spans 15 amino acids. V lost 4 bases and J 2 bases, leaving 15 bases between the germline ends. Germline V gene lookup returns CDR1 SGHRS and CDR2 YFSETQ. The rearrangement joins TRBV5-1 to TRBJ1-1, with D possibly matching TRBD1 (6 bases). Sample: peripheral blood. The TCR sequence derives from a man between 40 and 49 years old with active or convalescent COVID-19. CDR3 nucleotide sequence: TGCGCCAGCAGCGTAGCAGGACAGCTAAACACTGAAGCTTTCTTT. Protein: CASSVAGQLNTEAFF.